Each of the 24 T cell receptor beta chains below was sequenced from the same sample in a study of cytomegalovirus exposure and HLA in healthy donors. Both 60 Vbeta primers and 13 Jbeta primers went into the PCR. Profiling relied on immunoSEQ multiplex PCR, and the TCRdb table lists in-frame clones only, not all of them. In the table there are approximately 160,000 clones, roughly four fifths of which are singletons. Source material: PBMCs. The receptors were gathered from a woman aged 18-29 years in good health and CMV-seronegative.

Only a few counts were recorded for this clone. The chain has TRBV6-1 and TRBJ2-7; the match to TRBD2 covers 8 bases. This CDR3 spans 14 amino acids. Germline V gene data show CDR1 as MNHNS and CDR2 as SASEGT. Trimming at V came to 3 bases and at J to 6 bases, leaving 7 bases not matched to a gene. The CDR3 DNA follows: TGTGCCAGCAGTGACGGCGGGAGGTCATTCGAGCAGTACTTC. As protein: CASSDGGRSFEQYF.

The rearrangement joins TRBV6-1 to TRBJ2-7; D is possibly TRBD2 (6 bases). Trimming cost V 4 bases and J 6 bases, with 13 bases left between them. The germline CDR1 and CDR2 sequences are MNHNS and SASEGT. This CDR3 is 13 amino acids long. CDR3 amino acids: CASSGYGGGEQYF. The DNA for the CDR3 is TGTGCCAGCAGTGGATACGGGGGTGGCGAGCAGTACTTC.

This chain connects TRBV5-6 to TRBJ2-7, with 8 bases that match TRBD1. In germline, CDR1 is SGHDT, CDR2 YYEEEE. The CDR3 loop spans 15 amino acids. Trimming removed 3 bases from V and 1 base from J; junction bases left unmatched: 6. Here the CDR3 reads CASSSGTGRSYEQYF. The CDR3 DNA follows: TGTGCCAGCAGCTCGGGGACAGGTCGTTCCTACGAGCAGTACTTC.

CDR3: CASSYHQGPYNSPLHF. The CDR3 nucleotides are TGTGCCAGCAGTTACCATCAGGGTCCCTATAATTCACCCCTCCACTTT. V is TRBV28 and J is TRBJ1-6; D possibly corresponds to TRBD1 (5 bases). This CDR3 has 16 amino acids. The germline V and J ends were trimmed by 4 bases and 2 bases, with 12 bases remaining between them. Germline loops: CDR1 MDHEN, CDR2 SYDVKM.

DNA for the CDR3: TGTGCCAGCAGCGTAGACAACTACGAGCAGTACTTC. Translating gives CASSVDNYEQYF. The V gene is TRBV9, the J gene TRBJ2-5; D call uncertain. The J call may be incorrect, as the DNA end agrees better with TRBJ2-7. From germline, CDR1 is SGDLS and CDR2 YYNGEE. CDR3 length: 12 residues.

This chain links TRBV6-1 with TRBJ1-2; maybe TRBD1 (6 bases). V lost 4 bases to trimming and J lost 5 bases, with 23 bases between them. The CDR3 has 17 residues. Germline CDR1 MNHNS, CDR2 SASEGT. The CDR3 is CASSGLRGGSGGYGYTF. The CDR3 region has the DNA TGTGCCAGCAGTGGTCTGAGGGGGGGCTCCGGAGGATATGGCTACACCTTC.

The chain carries TRBV10-3 and TRBJ2-3; perhaps TRBD2 as D (6 bases). Looked up from germline, CDR1 is ENHRY and CDR2 is SYGVKD. This CDR3 spans 12 amino acids. Trimming removed 2 bases at V and 8 bases at J, with 8 bases between. In DNA form, the CDR3 reads TGTGCCATCAGTGAGGAACTAGCTACGCAGTATTTT. Amino acids: CAISEELATQYF.

The rearrangement links TRBV2 to TRBJ1-2, with D unresolved. Germline values: CDR1 SNHLY, CDR2 FYNNEI. CDR3 length: 13 amino acids. Trimming took 9 bases from V and 8 from J, leaving 19 bases between them. Here the CDR3 reads CASRPGSLRGYTF. CDR3 nucleotides: TGTGCCAGTAGACCGGGATCTTTAAGGGGCTACACCTTC.

V gene TRBV6-1 combines with J gene TRBJ1-5, with D perhaps matching TRBD1 (6 bases). The germline V gene has CDR1 MNHNS and CDR2 SASEGT. CDR3 length: 16 residues. Trimming left V 1 base short and J 6 bases short, with 16 bases between. The CDR3 DNA follows: TGTGCCAGCAGTGAAGTGGCGGGGGGCTCAGGTCAGCCCCAGCATTTT. Its protein product is CASSEVAGGSGQPQHF.

The V call is TRBV27, the J call TRBJ2-7; TRBD1 agrees at 9 bases. This CDR3 is 13 amino acids long. The junction had 3 bases not matched to a gene; V was cut back by 2 bases and J by 7 bases. Germline values: CDR1 MNHEY, CDR2 SMNVEV (reference sequence). The CDR3 region is CASSLGTGREQYF. CDR3 nucleotides: TGTGCCAGCAGTTTAGGGACAGGGAGGGAGCAGTACTTC.

J is TRBJ1-1 and V is TRBV7-9; D gene unclear. V lost 3 bases to trimming and J lost 0 bases, with 11 bases between them. CDR3 length equals 15 residues. Per the germline V gene, CDR1 is SEHNR and CDR2 is FQNEAQ (reference sequence). The CDR3 nucleotides are TGTGCCAGCAGCTTTTTGGCGGAGATGAACACTGAAGCTTTCTTT. Protein: CASSFLAEMNTEAFF.

This clone was detected once. The CDR3 DNA sequence: TGTGCCAGCAGCTCCAGACAGGGGGAAAAACTGTTTTTT. Translation: CASSSRQGEKLFF. The chain carries TRBV7-6 and TRBJ1-4; 8 bases map to TRBD1. CDR3 length: 13 residues. Germline V gene data show CDR1 as SGHVS and CDR2 as FNYEAQ. V lost 4 bases and J lost 8; bases outside the gene matches: 3.

The chain has TRBV7-8 and TRBJ1-3; 7 bases match TRBD1. Trimming took 2 bases from V and 0 from J; bases not matched to a gene: 1. From germline, CDR1 is SGHVS and CDR2 FQNEAQ. The CDR3 totals 15 residues. The CDR3: CASSLQGGSGNTIYF. As DNA, the CDR3 is TGTGCCAGCAGCTTACAGGGGGGCTCTGGAAACACCATATATTTT.

The sample holds a few counts of this clone. The same CDR3 arises from other DNA sequences in this sample as well. The rearrangement joins TRBV18 to TRBJ2-1; TRBD2 agrees at 12 bases. CDR1 KGHSH and CDR2 LQKENI come from the germline V gene. Trimming took 3 bases from V and 4 from J; bases not matched to a gene: 1. The CDR3 totals 15 residues. DNA for the CDR3: TGTGCCAGCTCACCCGGACTAGCGGGATACAATGAGCAGTTCTTC. It is translated as CASSPGLAGYNEQFF. The full variable domain, its missing parts supplied by reference TRBV18 and TRBJ2-1, is NAGVMQNPRHLVRRRGQEARLRCSPMKGHSHVYWYRQLPEEGLKFMVYLQKENIIDESGMPKERFSAEFPKEGPSILRIQQVVRGDSAAYFCASSPGLAGYNEQFFGPGTRLTVL.

This rearrangement joins TRBV7-3 to TRBJ2-1, with TRBD1 identical over 7 bases. The CDR3 is made up of 18 amino acids. After removal of 4 bases from V and 5 bases from J, the junction contained 17 bases not matched to a gene. Germline CDR1 and CDR2: SGHTA and FQGTGA. This chain's CDR3 is CASSSALPTGTAHNEQFF. The DNA of the CDR3 is TGTGCCAGCAGCTCCGCCTTACCGACCGGGACAGCACACAATGAGCAGTTCTTC.

In regard to this clone: The germline gene is not matched at one end of the junction; a read error may be the cause. This chain links TRBV7-7 with TRBJ2-1, with a possible D match to TRBD2 (5 bases). The germline V gene has CDR1 SSHAT and CDR2 FNYEAQ (reference sequence). This CDR3 has 14 residues. The CDR3 DNA follows: TGTGCTAGCAGCTTCGGTGCGGGTGGGTATGAGCAGTTCTTC. This translates into CASSFGAGGYEQFF.

The CDR3 bases are TGTGCCATCAGTGAACAGGGGGCGCGTGGCCACGAGCAGTACTTC. This codes for CAISEQGARGHEQYF. The V call is TRBV10-3, the J call TRBJ2-7; 9 nucleotides match TRBD1. CDR1 and CDR2 (germline): ENHRY, SYGVKD. The CDR3 length is 15 residues. Unmatched junction bases numbered 8, after V lost 3 bases and J lost 5 bases.

The chain couples TRBV28 to TRBJ2-5; D may be TRBD2 (6 bases). The CDR3 has 14 amino acids. V lost 5 bases, J lost 1 base, and 11 bases lay in between. Germline V gene data show CDR1 as MDHEN and CDR2 as SYDVKM. DNA for the CDR3: TGTGCCAGCAGTCCTTACGGGAGCCAAGAGACCCAGTACTTC. This codes for CASSPYGSQETQYF. The full variable domain, in which reference TRBV28 and TRBJ2-5 provide the parts outside the CDR3, is DVKVTQSSRYLVKRTGEKVFLECVQDMDHENMFWYRQDPGLGLRLIYFSYDVKMKEKGDIPEGYSVSREKKERFSLILESASTNQTSMYLCASSPYGSQETQYFGPGTRLLVL.

This chain links TRBV6-1 with TRBJ2-7; 12 nucleotides line up with TRBD2. The trim removed 6 bases at V and 4 bases at J, leaving 7 bases unmatched. The CDR3 has 15 residues. CDR1 and CDR2 from the germline V gene are MNHNS and SASEGT. The CDR3 spells CASRTQTSGSYEQYF. CDR3 DNA sequence: TGTGCCAGCAGGACCCAGACTAGCGGGAGTTACGAGCAGTACTTC.

This chain connects TRBV7-9 to TRBJ2-7; 7 bases are shared with TRBD1. Germline lookup yields CDR1 SEHNR and CDR2 FQNEAQ (reference sequence). The CDR3 has 14 residues. J lost 1 base, V lost 3 bases, and 3 bases had no gene match. The CDR3 DNA reads as TGTGCCAGCAGCTTTGAGACAGGGTCCTACGAGCAGTACTTC. Translation: CASSFETGSYEQYF.

This chain connects TRBV6-5 to TRBJ1-1; D is possibly TRBD1 (6 bases). The CDR3 runs 11 residues. Per the germline V gene, CDR1 is MNHEY and CDR2 is SVGAGI. V lost 2 bases and J lost 8, with 6 bases in between. In nucleotides, the CDR3 is TGTGCCAGCAGTTACGACAGGGAAGCTTTCTTT. It is translated as CASSYDREAFF.

DNA for the CDR3: TGCGCCAGCAGCTTGGGCGCGAACACCGGGGAGCTGTTTTTT. Protein: CASSLGANTGELFF. V usage is TRBV5-1 and J usage is TRBJ2-2; D not certain. Looked up from germline, CDR1 is SGHRS and CDR2 is YFSETQ. With 0 bases removed from V and 0 bases from J, the gap between germline ends came to 3 bases. The CDR3 totals 14 residues.

This chain joins TRBV6-5 and TRBJ1-2, with D possibly matching TRBD1 (6 bases). Looked up from germline, CDR1 is MNHEY and CDR2 is SVGAGI. The CDR3 is made up of 13 amino acids. Trimming removed 6 bases from V and 4 bases from J, with 12 bases in between. The CDR3 protein is CASSFTGFYGYTF. Here the CDR3 DNA reads TGTGCCAGCAGCTTTACAGGGTTCTATGGCTACACCTTC.

As for this clone: Other DNA sequences in the sample encode the same CDR3. The chain carries TRBV2 and TRBJ1-1, with D hard to call. The CDR3 runs 12 residues. Trimming shortened V by 3 bases and J by 4 bases, and 6 bases separated the two germline ends. CDR1 and CDR2 from the germline V gene are SNHLY and FYNNEI. This chain's CDR3 is CASSDPGTEAFF. DNA of the CDR3: TGTGCCAGCAGTGACCCAGGCACTGAAGCTTTCTTT.